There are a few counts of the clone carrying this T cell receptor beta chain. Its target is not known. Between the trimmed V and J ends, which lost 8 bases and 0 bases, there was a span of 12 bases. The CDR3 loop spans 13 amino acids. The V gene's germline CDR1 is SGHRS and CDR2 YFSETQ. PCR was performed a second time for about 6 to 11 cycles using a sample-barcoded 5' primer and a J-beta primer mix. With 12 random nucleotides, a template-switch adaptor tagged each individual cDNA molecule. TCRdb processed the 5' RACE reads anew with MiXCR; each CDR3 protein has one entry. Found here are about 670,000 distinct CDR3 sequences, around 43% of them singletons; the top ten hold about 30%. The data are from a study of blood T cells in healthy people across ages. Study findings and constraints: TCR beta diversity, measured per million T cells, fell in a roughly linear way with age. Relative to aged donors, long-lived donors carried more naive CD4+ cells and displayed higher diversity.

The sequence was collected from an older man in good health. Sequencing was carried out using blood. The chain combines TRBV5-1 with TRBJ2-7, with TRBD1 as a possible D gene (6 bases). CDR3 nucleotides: TGCGCCAGTAGACAGGCGAGCTCCTACGAGCAGTACTTC. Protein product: CASRQASSYEQYF.